These T cell receptor beta chains were read from a single sample in a study of T cells in localized non-small cell lung cancer. Data came from immunoSEQ multiplex PCR; TCRdb stores just in-frame clones and leaves some out. Of some 40,000 clones in the sample, about 92% were seen once. The sequenced sample was peripheral blood, obtained before any cancer treatment. Every receptor here comes from a female donor over 55 with stage I lung adenocarcinoma. Both conserved end residues are part of each CDR3. The D gene is left open where the match is weak. Rows may omit the clone size; those that give it use once, few, many or a size class.

TRBJ1-6 . . TRBV18 TGTGCCAGCTCACCGTACAGGGACCCCAATTCACCCCTCCACTTT CASSPYRDPNSPLHF
TRBJ2-3 . . TRBV5-4 TGTGCCAGCAGCTTTCGGGCCCTGGAGGCGTATTTT CASSFRALEAYF
TRBJ1-2 . . TRBV6-4 TGTGCCAGCAGTGACTCATCGACGCAATGGGGTCGAAGGGGCTACACCTTC CASSDSSTQWGRRGYTF
TRBJ1-1 . . TRBV14 TGTGCCAGCAGCCAAGATTTCGTCCGCGAAGCTTTCTTT CASSQDFVREAFF
TRBJ1-6 few TRBD1 TRBV6-1 TGTGCCAGCAGACCGAGAGGGGGCGACTCACCCCTCCACTTT CASRPRGGDSPLHF
TRBJ1-2 . . TRBV27 TGTGCCAGCAGTTTATCGTACAGGGCAAAGTATAGCTATGGCTACACCTTC CASSLSYRAKYSYGYTF
TRBJ2-7 . . TRBV15 TGTGCCACCAGCAAGAGCTTGGACCCAGAGCAGTACTTC CATSKSLDPEQYF
TRBJ1-3 few TRBD1 TRBV28 TGTGCCAGCAGCATCACCGGGACAGGGAAGGGAAACACCATATATTTT CASSITGTGKGNTIYF
TRBJ2-7 . TRBD1 TRBV28 TGTGCCAGCAGGGGACAGGGAGCCTACGAGCAGTACTTC CASRGQGAYEQYF
TRBJ1-5 few . TRBV7-3 TGTGCCAGTGGGACGGTGAATCAGCCCCAGCATTTT CASGTVNQPQHF
TRBJ1-1 . . TRBV11-2 TGTGCCAGCACCCGTGGTCGATCGGGGAGCACTGAAGCTTTCTTT CASTRGRSGSTEAFF
TRBJ1-5 . . TRBV27 TGTGCCAGCAGTCACCGGGATAGCAATCAGCCCCAGCATTTT CASSHRDSNQPQHF
TRBJ2-7 once TRBD2 TRBV7-9 TGTGCCAGCAGCTCCTGGGAGGGAGGGACCCGCCGCGAGCAGTACTTC CASSSWEGGTRREQYF
TRBJ1-6 . . TRBV2 TGTGCCAGCAGTGGGCAGGGGAATTCACCCCTCCACTTT CASSGQGNSPLHF
TRBJ1-4 . . TRBV4-2 TGTGCCAGCAGCCTTCGGGACGGCTCTCCCAGGGGTGAAAAACTGTTTTTT CASSLRDGSPRGEKLFF
TRBJ1-2 . . TRBV2 TGTGCCAGCAGTGAAAGTGTTGCGAGGTTAGCTAACTATGGCTACACCTTC CASSESVARLANYGYTF
TRBJ1-3 . TRBD1 TRBV6-6 TGTGCCAGCAGTGGGGACAGTCGCTCTGGAAACACCATATATTTT CASSGDSRSGNTIYF
TRBJ1-2 once TRBD1 TRBV10-3 TGTGCCATCAGTGGACAGGGGGCCCTAAACTATGGCTACACCTTC CAISGQGALNYGYTF
TRBJ1-2 . . TRBV6-4 TGTGCCAGCAGTGTCGCCGGGAACTATGGCTACACCTTC CASSVAGNYGYTF
TRBJ2-5 . . TRBV11-2 TGTGCCAGCAGCTTACAGCTAGTGGAGACCCAGTACTTC CASSLQLVETQYF
TRBJ2-1 . . TRBV6-1 TGTGCCAGCAGTGAAGCCCCATACAATGAGCAGTTCTTC CASSEAPYNEQFF
TRBJ1-2 once . TRBV19 TGTGCCAGTAGTCCGCCGGGGGGCGGGTATGGCTACACCTTC CASSPPGGGYGYTF
TRBJ1-4 once . TRBV5-6 TGTGCCAGCAGCTTGGCGCTCGGCAGGGCGGATGAAAAACTGTTTTTT CASSLALGRADEKLFF
TRBJ1-2 . TRBD1 TRBV7-2 TGTGCCAGCAGCAGCTCAGGGGGTGGTAACTATGGCTACACCTTC CASSSSGGGNYGYTF
TRBJ2-5 . . TRBV6-5 TGTGCCAGCGCGGTTAACGGGGAGGAAGAGACCCAGTACTTC CASAVNGEEETQYF
TRBJ1-2 . TRBD1 TRBV18 TGTGCCAGCTCACCACTTGCCGGAACTAATTGGGCAGGGGGCAACTATGGCTACACCTTC CASSPLAGTNWAGGNYGYTF
TRBJ1-1 once . TRBV11-2 TGTGCCAGCAGCTTAGTAGGGGCCGAGGGCACTGAAGCTTTCTTT CASSLVGAEGTEAFF
TRBJ1-5 . . TRBV19 TGTGCCACCGCTCAGGGACTGGGGAGCAATCAGCCCCAGCATTTT CATAQGLGSNQPQHF
TRBJ2-2 . . TRBV6-4 TGTGCCAGCAGTGAGGGCTGGAACACCGGGGAGCTGTTTTTT CASSEGWNTGELFF
TRBJ1-2 . TRBD1 TRBV6-1 TGTGCCAGCAGTGAATTGTGGTCAGGGGGTCCCCTTAACTATGGCTACACCTTC CASSELWSGGPLNYGYTF
TRBJ1-1 . . TRBV11-1 TGTGCCAGCAGCTTGGCCCTAGGGGGGGCTGAAGCTTTCTTT CASSLALGGAEAFF